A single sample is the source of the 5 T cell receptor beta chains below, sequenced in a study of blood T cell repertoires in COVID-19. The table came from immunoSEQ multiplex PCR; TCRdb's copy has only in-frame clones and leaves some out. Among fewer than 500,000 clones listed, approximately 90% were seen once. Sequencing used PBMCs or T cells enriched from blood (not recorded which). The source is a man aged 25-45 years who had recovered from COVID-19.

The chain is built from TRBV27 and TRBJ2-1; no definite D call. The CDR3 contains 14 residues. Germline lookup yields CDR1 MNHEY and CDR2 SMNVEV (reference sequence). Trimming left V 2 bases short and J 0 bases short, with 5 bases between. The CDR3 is CASSLGLSYNEQFF. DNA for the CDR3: TGTGCCAGCAGTTTAGGCCTCTCCTACAATGAGCAGTTCTTC.

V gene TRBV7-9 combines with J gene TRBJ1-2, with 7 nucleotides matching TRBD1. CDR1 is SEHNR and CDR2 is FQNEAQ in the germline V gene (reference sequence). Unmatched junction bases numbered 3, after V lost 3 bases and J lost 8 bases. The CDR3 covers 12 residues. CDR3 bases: TGTGCCAGCAGCTTGACAGGGCAGGGCTACACCTTC. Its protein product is CASSLTGQGYTF.

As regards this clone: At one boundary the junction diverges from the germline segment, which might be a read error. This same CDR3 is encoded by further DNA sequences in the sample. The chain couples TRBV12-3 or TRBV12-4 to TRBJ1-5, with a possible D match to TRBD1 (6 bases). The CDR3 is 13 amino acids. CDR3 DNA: TGTGCCAGCAGGTTAGGACAGAATCAGCCCCAGCATTTT. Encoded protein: CASRLGQNQPQHF.

CDR3: CASSSYTSGRVSYEQYF. The CDR3 DNA reads as TGTGCCAGCAGCTCCTACACAAGCGGGAGGGTCTCCTACGAGCAGTACTTC. V and J are TRBV5-4 and TRBJ2-7, with 10 bases that match TRBD2. Germline V gene data show CDR1 as SGHNT and CDR2 as YYREEE (reference sequence). V lost 3 bases and J lost 0; bases outside the gene matches: 9. This CDR3 comprises 17 residues.

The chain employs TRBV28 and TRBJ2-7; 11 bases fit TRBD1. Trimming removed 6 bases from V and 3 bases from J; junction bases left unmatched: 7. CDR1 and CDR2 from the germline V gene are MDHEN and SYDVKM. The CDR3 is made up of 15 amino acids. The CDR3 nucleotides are TGTGCCAGCAGACGCCGGGACAGGGGGATCTACGAGCAGTACTTC. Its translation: CASRRRDRGIYEQYF.